This is a list of T cell receptor beta chains from one sample in a study of blood T cells in healthy people across ages. MiXCR, applied by TCRdb to the 5' RACE reads, yields one record per CDR3 protein. The repertoire holds more than 1 million distinct CDR3 sequences, 35% to 55% seen once, with 18% in the top ten. Sequencing input: blood. Receptors were obtained from a woman in her sixties in good health. The CDR3 runs from the conserved cysteine through the conserved F or W. D genes are given only for firm matches. Expanded clones are given a class, and other clones once, few, many or no size at all.

TRBD1	few	TRBV7-2	15	TRBJ2-1	CASSLVGTGDNEQFF	TGTGCCAGCAGCTTAGTTGGGACAGGGGACAATGAGCAGTTCTTC
.	.	TRBV12-3/TRBV12-4	14	TRBJ2-7	CASSFRSVPYEQYF	TGTGCCAGCAGTTTCAGATCGGTCCCCTACGAGCAGTACTTC
TRBD2	.	TRBV20-1	13	TRBJ2-1	CSASKPSGDEQFF	TGCAGTGCTAGTAAGCCTAGCGGCGATGAGCAGTTCTTC
.	.	TRBV5-5	14	TRBJ2-1	CASSFWTDYNEQFF	TGTGCCAGCAGCTTTTGGACGGATTACAATGAGCAGTTCTTC
.	.	TRBV6-5	12	TRBJ2-7	CASLNPPYEQYF	TGTGCCAGCTTGAATCCCCCCTACGAGCAGTACTTC
TRBD2	few	TRBV29-1	20	TRBJ2-3	CSVRDGVPSGRVRSTDTQYF	TGCAGCGTCCGGGACGGGGTACCTAGCGGGAGGGTCCGAAGCACAGATACGCAGTATTTT
TRBD2	few	TRBV20-1	13	TRBJ2-7	CSASLAGAYEQYF	TGCAGTGCTAGCCTAGCGGGAGCCTACGAGCAGTACTTC
.	.	TRBV24-1	17	TRBJ2-3	CATSDPQGGGAPDTQYF	TGTGCCACCAGTGATCCACAGGGAGGAGGAGCCCCAGATACGCAGTATTTT
.	once	TRBV24-1	13	TRBJ2-3	CATSDFGVGTQYF	TGTGCCACCAGTGATTTCGGGGTTGGTACGCAGTATTTT
TRBD1	many	TRBV20-1	13	TRBJ2-7	CSARTGIFYEQYF	TGCAGTGCTCGGACAGGGATATTCTACGAGCAGTACTTC
.	.	TRBV18	16	TRBJ2-5	CASSTIHTGTQETQYF	TGTGCCAGCTCAACAATCCATACAGGGACCCAAGAGACCCAGTACTTC
TRBD1	.	TRBV9	19	TRBJ2-3	CASSFSAAPGQGSTDTQYF	TGTGCCAGCAGCTTCTCTGCCGCTCCGGGACAGGGTAGCACAGATACGCAGTATTTT
TRBD2	.	TRBV3-1	17	TRBJ2-5	CASSLVFTSGAQETQYF	TGTGCCAGCAGCCTCGTGTTCACTAGCGGGGCCCAAGAGACCCAGTACTTC
TRBD2	.	TRBV20-1	14	TRBJ2-3	CSARGAGVGGTQYF	TGCAGTGCTAGGGGTGCGGGGGTAGGAGGTACGCAGTATTTT
.	.	TRBV12-3/TRBV12-4	14	TRBJ2-7	CASSSRTEAYEQYF	TGTGCCAGCAGTTCCCGGACGGAGGCCTACGAGCAGTACTTC
.	.	TRBV24-1	13	TRBJ2-6	CATSHSGANVLTF	TGTGCCACCAGTCACTCTGGGGCCAACGTCCTGACTTTC
.	once	TRBV24-1	13	TRBJ1-2	CATSDRSWGGYTF	TGTGCCACCAGTGACCGGAGCTGGGGTGGCTACACCTTC
.	few	TRBV7-9	14	TRBJ2-5	CASGLSGGTETQYF	TGTGCCAGCGGCTTATCCGGGGGAACGGAGACCCAGTACTTC
.	many	TRBV10-3	12	TRBJ2-7	CAIAGIALEQYF	TGTGCCATCGCGGGCATCGCACTCGAGCAGTACTTC
TRBD1	.	TRBV11-3	16	TRBJ2-5	CASSSRDRDVQETQYF	TGTGCCAGCAGCTCGAGGGACAGGGATGTTCAAGAGACCCAGTACTTC
.	few	TRBV12-3/TRBV12-4	16	TRBJ2-1	CASSSLTGVSPNEQFF	TGTGCCAGCAGTTCTCTAACGGGAGTATCCCCCAATGAGCAGTTCTTC
.	.	TRBV12-3/TRBV12-4	14	TRBJ1-6	CATWGGAYNSPLHF	TGTGCCACCTGGGGGGGTGCCTATAATTCACCCCTCCACTTT
.	.	TRBV10-3	12	TRBJ2-1	CAARAGYNEQFF	TGTGCCGCTCGGGCGGGGTACAATGAGCAGTTCTTC
TRBD2	.	TRBV15	18	TRBJ2-1	CATSRDSSGGGSYNEQFF	TGTGCCACCAGCAGAGATTCTAGCGGGGGGGGCTCCTACAATGAGCAGTTCTTC
TRBD2	.	TRBV20-1	15	TRBJ2-7	CSATPASGLTYEQYF	TGCAGTGCTACCCCCGCTAGCGGGCTTACCTACGAGCAGTACTTC
.	.	TRBV27	14	TRBJ1-4	CASRVGSANEKLFF	TGTGCCAGCAGAGTGGGGTCTGCTAATGAAAAACTGTTTTTT